A selection of T cell receptor beta chains follows, all from one sample in a study of cytomegalovirus exposure and HLA in healthy donors. Assay used: immunoSEQ multiplex PCR; TCRdb lists only in-frame clones, some missing. The sample has approximately 160,000 clones, over 80% seen once; the top ten hold approximately 4%. What was sequenced was PBMCs. These receptors were obtained from a man between 45 and 60 years old in good health and CMV-seropositive. Each CDR3 is given with its conserved first and last residue. A D gene is named only where the DNA matches it firmly. Expanded clones get a size class; other rows say once, few or many, or leave the size out.

d_call: TRBD2
j_call: TRBJ2-7
v_call: TRBV9
clone_size: .
cdr3_nt: TGTGCCAGCAGCGTGTTAGCGGGAGTTAGTGAGCAGTACTTC
cdr3_aa: CASSVLAGVSEQYF

d_call: .
j_call: TRBJ1-4
v_call: TRBV30
clone_size: .
cdr3_nt: TGTGCCTGGAGTGCCGTCGGGTCCCGAAATGAAAAACTGTTTTTT
cdr3_aa: CAWSAVGSRNEKLFF

d_call: .
j_call: TRBJ2-2
v_call: TRBV7-3
clone_size: .
cdr3_nt: TGTGCCAGCAGTATCACCGGGGAGCTGTTTTTT
cdr3_aa: CASSITGELFF

d_call: .
j_call: TRBJ1-6
v_call: TRBV28
clone_size: once
cdr3_nt: TGTGCCAGCAGTTCAAGACAGTGGTTCCTAAATTCACCCCTCCACTTT
cdr3_aa: CASSSRQWFLNSPLHF

d_call: TRBD2
j_call: TRBJ2-2
v_call: TRBV7-2
clone_size: .
cdr3_nt: TGTGCCAGCAGCGGATGGGCTAGCGGCACCGGGGAGCTGTTTTTT
cdr3_aa: CASSGWASGTGELFF

d_call: .
j_call: TRBJ1-2
v_call: TRBV5-4
clone_size: few
cdr3_nt: TGTGCCAGCAGCGAAGGGGAAAACTATGGCTACACCTTC
cdr3_aa: CASSEGENYGYTF

d_call: .
j_call: TRBJ2-7
v_call: TRBV6-5
clone_size: once
cdr3_nt: TGTGCCAGCAGGGTAGCTGGCTCCTACGAGCAGTACTTC
cdr3_aa: CASRVAGSYEQYF

d_call: .
j_call: TRBJ1-5
v_call: TRBV9
clone_size: .
cdr3_nt: TGTGCCAGCAGCAAAGACGGGGGGAGCAATCAGCCCCAGCATTTT
cdr3_aa: CASSKDGGSNQPQHF

d_call: TRBD1
j_call: TRBJ2-1
v_call: TRBV28
clone_size: few
cdr3_nt: TGTGCCAGCAGTTTATTGAGGACAGGGGCCTACAATGAGCAGTTCTTC
cdr3_aa: CASSLLRTGAYNEQFF

d_call: TRBD1
j_call: TRBJ2-7
v_call: TRBV27
clone_size: .
cdr3_nt: TGTGCCAGCAGTTCAACAGGGGCCGAGCAGTACTTC
cdr3_aa: CASSSTGAEQYF

d_call: TRBD1
j_call: TRBJ1-3
v_call: TRBV7-2
clone_size: once
cdr3_nt: TGTGCCAGCAGCCGCCAAGGGACAGCTGGAAACACCATATATTTT
cdr3_aa: CASSRQGTAGNTIYF

d_call: TRBD1
j_call: TRBJ1-1
v_call: TRBV5-6
clone_size: .
cdr3_nt: TGTGCCAGCAGCTCTTTGGCACGGACAGGGGGCGCTTCTAGCACTGAAGCTTTCTTT
cdr3_aa: CASSSLARTGGASSTEAFF

d_call: TRBD2
j_call: TRBJ2-3
v_call: TRBV28
clone_size: .
cdr3_nt: TGTGCCAGCAGTTTGTCCCTAGCGGGGCATAGCACAGATACGCAGTATTTT
cdr3_aa: CASSLSLAGHSTDTQYF

d_call: TRBD2
j_call: TRBJ2-7
v_call: TRBV27
clone_size: .
cdr3_nt: TGTGCCAGCAGTTTACAGGGAGGGATATACGAGCAGTACTTC
cdr3_aa: CASSLQGGIYEQYF

d_call: TRBD1
j_call: TRBJ1-5
v_call: TRBV4-1
clone_size: once
cdr3_nt: TGCGCCAGCAGCCAAGGCCTTGGAAGGGGGCGATTCCTTAGCAATCAGCCCCAGCATTTT
cdr3_aa: CASSQGLGRGRFLSNQPQHF

d_call: .
j_call: TRBJ1-2
v_call: TRBV7-2
clone_size: .
cdr3_nt: TGTGCCAGCAGCCCCGCCCAGGGTAGCTATGGCTACACCTTC
cdr3_aa: CASSPAQGSYGYTF

d_call: TRBD1
j_call: TRBJ2-7
v_call: TRBV29-1
clone_size: .
cdr3_nt: TGCAGCGTTGCATCTGGGCAGGGGGCCTACGAGCAGTACTTC
cdr3_aa: CSVASGQGAYEQYF

d_call: TRBD1
j_call: TRBJ1-2
v_call: TRBV10-3
clone_size: once
cdr3_nt: TGTGCCATCAGCGGACAGGGGGTTGGCTATGGCTACACCTTC
cdr3_aa: CAISGQGVGYGYTF